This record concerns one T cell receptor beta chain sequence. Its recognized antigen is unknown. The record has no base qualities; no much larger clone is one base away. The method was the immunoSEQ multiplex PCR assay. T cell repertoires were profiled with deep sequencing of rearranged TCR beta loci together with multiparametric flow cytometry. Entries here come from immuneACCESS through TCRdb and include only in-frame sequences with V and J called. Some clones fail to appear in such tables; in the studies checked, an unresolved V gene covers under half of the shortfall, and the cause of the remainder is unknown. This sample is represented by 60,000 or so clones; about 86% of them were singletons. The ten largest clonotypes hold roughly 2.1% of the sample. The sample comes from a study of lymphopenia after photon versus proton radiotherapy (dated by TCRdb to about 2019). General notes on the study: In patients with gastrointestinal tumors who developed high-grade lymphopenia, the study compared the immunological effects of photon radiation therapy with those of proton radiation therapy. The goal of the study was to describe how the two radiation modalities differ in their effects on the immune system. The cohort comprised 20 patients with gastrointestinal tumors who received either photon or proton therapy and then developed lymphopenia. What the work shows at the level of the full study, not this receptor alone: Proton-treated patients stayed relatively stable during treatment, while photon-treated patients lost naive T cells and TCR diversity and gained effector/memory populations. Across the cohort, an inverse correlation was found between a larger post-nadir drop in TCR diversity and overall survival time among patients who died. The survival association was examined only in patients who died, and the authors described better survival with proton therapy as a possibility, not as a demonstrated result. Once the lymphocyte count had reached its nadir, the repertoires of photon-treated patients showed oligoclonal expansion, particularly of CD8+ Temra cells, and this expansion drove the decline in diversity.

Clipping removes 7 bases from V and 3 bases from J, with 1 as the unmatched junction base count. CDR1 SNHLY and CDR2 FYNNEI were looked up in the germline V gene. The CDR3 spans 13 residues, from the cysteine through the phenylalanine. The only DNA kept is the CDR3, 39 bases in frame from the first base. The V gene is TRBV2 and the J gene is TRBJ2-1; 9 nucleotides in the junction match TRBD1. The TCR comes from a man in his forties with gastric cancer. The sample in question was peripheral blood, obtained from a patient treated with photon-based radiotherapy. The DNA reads TGTGCCAGCACGGGACAGGGCTACAATGAGCAGTTCTTC. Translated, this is CASTGQGYNEQFF.